A selection of T cell receptor beta chains follows, all from one sample in a study of technical replicates of blood from a handful of donors. Produced via immunoSEQ multiplex PCR; TCRdb's table is partial and in-frame only. This table holds tens of thousands of clones, 90% to 95% found once. Sequencing was done on a sample of T cells isolated from PBMCs. The receptors shown here come from a human donor in good health. Each CDR3 is given without its conserved first and last residue. Some rows have no size entry. The others give once, few or many, or a class for an expanded clone.

j_call v_call clone_size cdr3_aa
TRBJ2-1 TRBV13 . ASSFTGGRYEQF
TRBJ2-1 TRBV7-3 . ASSLTSGVGNEQF
TRBJ2-3 TRBV5-8 . ASSAGGGTDTQY
TRBJ2-5 TRBV6-5 . ASASSGDKTQY
TRBJ2-3 TRBV6-1 . ASSDNRGVGTDTQY
TRBJ2-1 TRBV10-1 . AGNRGTRDEQF
TRBJ2-5 TRBV28 . ASSPGGGPETQY
TRBJ2-7 TRBV9 . ASSVEGNGYEQY
TRBJ1-1 TRBV25-1 . ASSEWGGNTEAF
TRBJ2-2 TRBV6-5 . ASMGGPANTGELF
TRBJ2-7 TRBV4-2 . ASSQEGLAIFEQY
TRBJ1-1 TRBV5-4 . ASSLDRGNTEAF
TRBJ2-1 TRBV27 . ASSTSGEQF
TRBJ2-5 TRBV4-3 . ASSQDTEETQY
TRBJ2-7 TRBV9 . ASSGRGTANQYEQY
TRBJ2-7 TRBV6-5 . ASSYAQAYEQY
TRBJ2-2 TRBV7-3 . ASSLTWGSGNTGELF
TRBJ2-1 TRBV28 . ASSPFGQGYGNEQF
TRBJ2-5 TRBV29-1 . SVAGQGNRETQY
TRBJ2-1 TRBV12-5 . ASAAGTSGRAIYNEQF
TRBJ2-7 TRBV4-1 . ASSQDPGKNEQY
TRBJ2-5 TRBV28 . ASYSLRREVETQY
TRBJ2-7 TRBV7-8 . ASSFGLAASYEQY
TRBJ2-3 TRBV18 . ASSQAGVADTQY
TRBJ2-4 TRBV30 . AWSVTLAKNIQY
TRBJ1-3 TRBV10-3 . AIWDRALGNTIY
TRBJ2-2 TRBV11-3 few ASSLGLWGDTGELF
TRBJ2-1 TRBV7-3 . ASSAGQAYNEQF
TRBJ2-4 TRBV7-2 . ASSLVTGQKNIQY
TRBJ1-4 TRBV27 . ASSPLFTTNEKLF
TRBJ1-4 TRBV4-3 . ASSQDVLATNEKLF
TRBJ2-5 TRBV15 . ATSRGTEHQETQY
TRBJ2-1 TRBV9 . ASGDEGAMVNEQF
TRBJ1-5 TRBV5-6 . ASSQGNQPQH
TRBJ2-2 TRBV5-4 once AAGGKPNTGELF
TRBJ2-3 TRBV27 . ASSPLLAGERTSTDTQY